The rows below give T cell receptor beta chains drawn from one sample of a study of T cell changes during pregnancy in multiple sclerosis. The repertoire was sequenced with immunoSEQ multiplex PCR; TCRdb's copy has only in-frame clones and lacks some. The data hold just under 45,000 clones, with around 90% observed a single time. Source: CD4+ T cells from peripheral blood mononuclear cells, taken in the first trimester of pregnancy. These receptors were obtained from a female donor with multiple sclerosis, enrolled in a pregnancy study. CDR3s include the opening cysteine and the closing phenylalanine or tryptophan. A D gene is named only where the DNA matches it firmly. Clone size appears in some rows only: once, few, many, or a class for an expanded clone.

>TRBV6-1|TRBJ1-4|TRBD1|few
TGTGCCAGCAGTGGTGGGACAGGGGTCTTGGAAAAACTGTTTTTT
CASSGGTGVLEKLFF
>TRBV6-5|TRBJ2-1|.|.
TGTGCCAGCAGTTACTCTGGAGAGTACAATGAGCAGTTCTTC
CASSYSGEYNEQFF
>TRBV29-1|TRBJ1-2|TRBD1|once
TGCAGCGTTGGTCAGGGACAGGACAACTATGGCTACACCTTC
CSVGQGQDNYGYTF
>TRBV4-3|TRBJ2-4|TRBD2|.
TGCGCCAGCAGCCCCTCACCGGGACTAGCGGGAAATCTAGCCAAAAACATTCAGTACTTC
CASSPSPGLAGNLAKNIQYF
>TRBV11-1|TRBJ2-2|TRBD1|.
TGTGCCAGCAGCTTACGAGGACAGGGAATGACCGGGGAGCTGTTTTTT
CASSLRGQGMTGELFF
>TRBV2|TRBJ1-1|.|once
TGTGCCAGCAGTGGTGAGGGTGGGGGCTTTACTGAAGCTTTCTTT
CASSGEGGGFTEAFF
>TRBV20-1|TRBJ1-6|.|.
TGCACTGTATCGAATTCACCCCTCCACTTT
CTVSNSPLHF
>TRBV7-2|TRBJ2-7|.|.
TGTGCCAGCAGCCTAGTGGGGGGGCTATCACCAGTTTACGAGCAGTACTTC
CASSLVGGLSPVYEQYF
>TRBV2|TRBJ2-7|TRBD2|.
TGTGCCAGCACCCTCGGGAGGGTGAACTACGAGCAGTACTTC
CASTLGRVNYEQYF
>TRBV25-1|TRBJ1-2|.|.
TGTGCCAGCAGTGAATATGGGAGGGGTCGGTATGGCTACACCTTC
CASSEYGRGRYGYTF
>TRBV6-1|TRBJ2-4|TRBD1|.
TGTGCCAGCAGCTCTGGACGGGACAGGGGGAACTTC
CASSSGRDRGNF
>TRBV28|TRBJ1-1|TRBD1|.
TGTGCCAGCACCGGATACGACAGGGGGCAAGCTTTCTTT
CASTGYDRGQAFF
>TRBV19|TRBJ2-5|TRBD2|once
TGTGCCAGTAGTATTTTGCTAGCGGGAGGGAAAGAGACCCAGTACTTC
CASSILLAGGKETQYF
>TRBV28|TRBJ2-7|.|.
TGTGCCAGCAGTTTGGGCCTACCGGGGGAGCAGTACTTC
CASSLGLPGEQYF
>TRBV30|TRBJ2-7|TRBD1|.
TGTGCCTGGAGTCCGACAGGGTTGGGGGAGCAGTACTTC
CAWSPTGLGEQYF
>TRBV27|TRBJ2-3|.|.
TGTGCCAGCAGTTTGGGCCTGGCCACAGATACGCAGTATTTT
CASSLGLATDTQYF
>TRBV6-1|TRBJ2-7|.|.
TGTGCCAGCAGTGGCGGGACAGGAAAGGGACTATACGAGCAGTACTTC
CASSGGTGKGLYEQYF
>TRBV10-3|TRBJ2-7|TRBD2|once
TGTGCCATCAGGAATACTAGCGGGAGTTACGAGCAGTACTTC
CAIRNTSGSYEQYF
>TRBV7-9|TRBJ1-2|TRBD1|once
TGTGCCAGCAGCCCGTTGGGACAGCGGTATAACTATGGCTACACCTTC
CASSPLGQRYNYGYTF
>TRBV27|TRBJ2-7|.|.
TGTGCCAGCAGTTTTCGACGGACAGCGACCTACGAGCAGTACTTC
CASSFRRTATYEQYF
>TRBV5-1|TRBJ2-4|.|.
TGCGCCAGCAACGATCAGGGCATTCAGTACTTC
CASNDQGIQYF
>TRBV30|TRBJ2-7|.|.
TGTGCCTGGAGTCGAGCCCAGGGGAACTACGAGCAGTACTTC
CAWSRAQGNYEQYF
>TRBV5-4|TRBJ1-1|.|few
TGTGCCAGCAGCCTAGACAGAGGATTTATGAACACTGAAGCTTTCTTT
CASSLDRGFMNTEAFF
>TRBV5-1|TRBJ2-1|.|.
TGCGCCAGCAGCTTGATTGGACTGGCCTACAATGAGCAGTTCTTC
CASSLIGLAYNEQFF
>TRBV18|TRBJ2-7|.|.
TGTGCCAGCTCACCACCGGGCAGATTCGGAACCTACGAGCAGTACTTC
CASSPPGRFGTYEQYF
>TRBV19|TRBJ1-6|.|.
TGTGCCAGTAGGTTTGCAGTTAATTCACCCCTCCACTTT
CASRFAVNSPLHF
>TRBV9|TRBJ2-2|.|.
TGTGCCAGCAGCGTAGTTCTGCGAAACGGGGAGCTGTTTTTT
CASSVVLRNGELFF
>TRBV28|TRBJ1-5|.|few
TGTGCCAGCAGTTTAGGCGGAATCAATCAGCCCCAGCATTTT
CASSLGGINQPQHF
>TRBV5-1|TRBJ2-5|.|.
TGCGCCAGCAGTGGAGCCCAAGAGACCCAGTACTTC
CASSGAQETQYF